This paragraph covers one T cell receptor beta chain sequence. Different DNA sequences within this sample yield the same CDR3. The sample comes from a study of control samples from healthy donors and cancer patients. Generated by immunoSEQ multiplex PCR, the TCRdb table keeps only in-frame clones and is missing some. The sample contains about 120,000 clones, roughly 89% of which appear only once. The CDR3 totals 15 residues. V shed 2 bases, J shed 5 bases, and the junction held 2 bases outside the gene matches. Germline-derived CDR1 and CDR2 are SGHRS and YFSETQ. V and J are TRBV5-1 and TRBJ2-2; 11 bases line up with TRBD2. The specimen was blood. This clonotype originated in a man aged 30-40 years in good health. In nucleotides, the CDR3 is TGCGCCAGCAGCTTCTCTAGCGGGGGGACCGGGGAGCTGTTTTTT. Translating gives CASSFSSGGTGELFF.